These T cell receptor beta chains were read from a single sample in a study of T cell responses to AZD1222 COVID-19 vaccine. Libraries were prepared by immunoSEQ multiplex PCR; TCRdb keeps only in-frame clonotypes and omits some of them. The top ten clones hold approximately 5.4% of a sample with some 80,000 clones, roughly 88% of them seen once. Sequencing was performed on peripheral blood, taken on day 0 of MenACWY control vaccination. The receptor source for this set is an adult in good health. CDR3s include the opening cysteine and the closing phenylalanine or tryptophan.

cdr3_aa: CASSFETGRNEQFF
j_call: TRBJ2-1
v_call: TRBV10-1
cdr3_length: 14

cdr3_aa: CASSQRIQGYGYTF
j_call: TRBJ1-2
v_call: TRBV6-2/TRBV6-3
cdr3_length: 14

cdr3_aa: CASSPRGSNTEAFF
j_call: TRBJ1-1
v_call: TRBV18
cdr3_length: 14

cdr3_aa: CASSNVGSGGLGPTDTQYF
j_call: TRBJ2-3
v_call: TRBV3-1/TRBV3-2
cdr3_length: 19

cdr3_aa: CASSLRGGPQRGGMRNTGELFF
j_call: TRBJ2-2
v_call: TRBV7-3
cdr3_length: 22

cdr3_aa: CASSLQGPLYGYTF
j_call: TRBJ1-2
v_call: TRBV5-4
cdr3_length: 14

cdr3_aa: CASSSPGQGNDYGYTF
j_call: TRBJ1-2
v_call: TRBV11-2
cdr3_length: 16

cdr3_aa: CASSSQGARYEQYF
j_call: TRBJ2-7
v_call: TRBV7-2
cdr3_length: 14

cdr3_aa: CASSIVAGELFF
j_call: TRBJ2-2
v_call: TRBV13
cdr3_length: 12

cdr3_aa: CASSVGDTNHEQYF
j_call: TRBJ2-7
v_call: TRBV9
cdr3_length: 14

cdr3_aa: CASSQDRGGEETQYF
j_call: TRBJ2-5
v_call: TRBV3-1/TRBV3-2
cdr3_length: 15

cdr3_aa: CASSSRGRHTF
j_call: TRBJ1-2
v_call: TRBV12-3/TRBV12-4
cdr3_length: 11

cdr3_aa: CASSFGTGGTGELFF
j_call: TRBJ2-2
v_call: TRBV5-6
cdr3_length: 15

cdr3_aa: CASSSSETGNHEQYF
j_call: TRBJ2-7
v_call: TRBV7-9
cdr3_length: 15

cdr3_aa: CASTFATNEKLFF
j_call: TRBJ1-4
v_call: TRBV19
cdr3_length: 13

cdr3_aa: CASSIDLLPPLGQNFARTNYGYTF
j_call: TRBJ1-2
v_call: TRBV19
cdr3_length: 24

cdr3_aa: CASRTDPSTGLDYGYTF
j_call: TRBJ1-2
v_call: TRBV27
cdr3_length: 17

cdr3_aa: CASTRGPYSYNSPLHF
j_call: TRBJ1-6
v_call: TRBV5-6
cdr3_length: 16

cdr3_aa: CASSTDSYNEQFF
j_call: TRBJ2-1
v_call: TRBV7-3
cdr3_length: 13

cdr3_aa: CASSLRAGGLYNEQFF
j_call: TRBJ2-1
v_call: TRBV5-1
cdr3_length: 16

cdr3_aa: CASSADGQGYDGYTF
j_call: TRBJ1-2
v_call: TRBV9
cdr3_length: 15

cdr3_aa: CASRGDGANEKLFF
j_call: TRBJ1-4
v_call: TRBV2
cdr3_length: 14

cdr3_aa: CATSDYPTGELCSGNTIYF
j_call: TRBJ1-3
v_call: TRBV24-1
cdr3_length: 19

cdr3_aa: CASSSLRAYNIQYF
j_call: TRBJ2-4
v_call: TRBV6-5
cdr3_length: 14

cdr3_aa: CASSLAPRGVNQPQHF
j_call: TRBJ1-5
v_call: TRBV5-1
cdr3_length: 16

cdr3_aa: CASSHGQNYGYTF
j_call: TRBJ1-2
v_call: TRBV3-1/TRBV3-2
cdr3_length: 13

cdr3_aa: CASIGSVNQPQHF
j_call: TRBJ1-5
v_call: TRBV2
cdr3_length: 13

cdr3_aa: CASSFDSGVSTDTQYF
j_call: TRBJ2-3
v_call: TRBV6-5
cdr3_length: 16

cdr3_aa: CASSEPNRYNYGYTF
j_call: TRBJ1-2
v_call: TRBV5-5
cdr3_length: 15

cdr3_aa: CASSHTGTGINEQFF
j_call: TRBJ2-1
v_call: TRBV4-3
cdr3_length: 15

cdr3_aa: CASSGRSTGELFF
j_call: TRBJ2-2
v_call: TRBV7-3
cdr3_length: 13

cdr3_aa: CSASGPVEAFF
j_call: TRBJ1-1
v_call: TRBV20-1
cdr3_length: 11

cdr3_aa: CASSRLGRDTEAFF
j_call: TRBJ1-1
v_call: TRBV13
cdr3_length: 14

cdr3_aa: CASRRTGGTQYF
j_call: TRBJ2-5
v_call: TRBV19
cdr3_length: 12

cdr3_aa: CASSLDRNTGELFF
j_call: TRBJ2-2
v_call: TRBV7-9
cdr3_length: 14

cdr3_aa: CASSNYLTDRGDLNEKLFF
j_call: TRBJ1-4
v_call: TRBV28
cdr3_length: 19

cdr3_aa: CASSLVGTNYGYTF
j_call: TRBJ1-2
v_call: TRBV5-6
cdr3_length: 14

cdr3_aa: CASSYNNRAGTYNEQFF
j_call: TRBJ2-1
v_call: TRBV6-2/TRBV6-3
cdr3_length: 17

cdr3_aa: CASSEQGFGNTIYF
j_call: TRBJ1-3
v_call: TRBV9
cdr3_length: 14